One T cell receptor beta chain is described in this entry. The target of this receptor is not known. Nothing much larger sits one base from this clone, and base qualities are not available. The data are from a study of blood T cell repertoires in COVID-19 (dated by TCRdb to about 2020). Study-level background: Collaborator samples came from the United States, Italy and Spain and covered acute and convalescent phases of COVID-19. Where available, HLA class I and class II types were obtained from metadata supplied by the sample provider rather than from assay-based typing. The material from the prospective study consisted of cDNA or gDNA derived from T cells, B-cell-depleted T cells, or PBMCs. The repertoires were released in a freely available public database intended as a resource for research on the immune response to SARS-CoV-2. The dataset comprised deeply sampled blood TCRbeta repertoires from subjects exposed to, actively infected with, or recovered from COVID-19. The samples were drawn from the first 160 participants of the ongoing ImmuneRACE study and from under 1,500 subjects provided by 6 global collaborators. Nearly every sample came with metadata listing a de-identified subject ID, COVID-19 status, age in years and sex.

Broader findings and caveats from the paper: The amount of clinical and demographic metadata varied by source and participant and was provided uncurated.

The immunoSEQ Assay, a bias-controlled multiplex PCR, was used to amplify TCRbeta CDR3 regions from genomic DNA. On the authors' methods: The number of nucleated cells in each sample was estimated from the amplification of reference gene primers within the assay. To quantify the absolute abundance of each unique TCRbeta CDR3 rearrangement, sequence reads were collapsed and filtered. For each sample, productive Simpson clonality was calculated as the square root of Simpson's diversity index over productive rearrangements. This is the immuneACCESS table as TCRdb keeps it, with only in-frame sequences that have V and J called. A part of the clones is gone; compared with another copy, unresolved V genes explain less than half, and the rest is unexplained. V and J calls and clone size follow that table, whereas D and trimming were derived from the DNA. The sample includes around 700,000 clones, with approximately 90% observed a single time. The top ten constitute 0.2% to 0.3% of the sample.

As encoded in the germline V gene, CDR1 is SGHVS while CDR2 is FQNEAQ. CDR3 length: 15 amino acids, cysteine to phenylalanine. CDR3 DNA only is kept here, 45 bases in frame from base 1. V is pared back by 1 base and J by 5 bases, with 14 bases lying between the germline termini. Each collaborating institution followed its own protocols to collect whole blood in K2EDTA tubes. For TCRbeta analysis, collaborators shipped samples in one of three forms: frozen whole blood, isolated PBMCs, or DNA extracted from either of those sample types. Sequencing was done on a sample of peripheral blood. The V gene is TRBV7-8 and the J gene is TRBJ1-2; possibly the D gene is TRBD1, per 6 matching bases. This TCR derives from a woman under 30 with acute or convalescent COVID-19. The DNA sequence is as follows: TGTGCCAGCAGCTTAGGAAGGCAGGGGAAATATGGCTACACCTTC. This is translated as CASSLGRQGKYGYTF.